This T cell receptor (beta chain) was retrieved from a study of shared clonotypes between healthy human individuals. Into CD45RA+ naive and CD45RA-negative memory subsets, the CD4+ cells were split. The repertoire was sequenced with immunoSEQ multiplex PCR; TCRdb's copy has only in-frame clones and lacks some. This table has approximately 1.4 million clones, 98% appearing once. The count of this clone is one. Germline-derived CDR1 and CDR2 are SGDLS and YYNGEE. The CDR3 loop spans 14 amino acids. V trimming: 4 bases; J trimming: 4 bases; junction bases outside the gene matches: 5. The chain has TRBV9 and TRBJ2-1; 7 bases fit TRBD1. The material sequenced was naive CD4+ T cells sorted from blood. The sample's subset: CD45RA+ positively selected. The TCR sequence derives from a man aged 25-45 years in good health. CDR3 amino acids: CASSPGQEYNEQFF. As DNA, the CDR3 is TGTGCCAGCAGCCCTGGACAGGAGTACAATGAGCAGTTCTTC.